The entry below describes one T cell receptor (beta chain). Antigen: not known. The source of the sample is a study of lymphopenia after photon versus proton radiotherapy. Sequencing was performed with immunoSEQ multiplex PCR; in TCRdb, only in-frame clones are kept and a portion is missing. The sample has approximately 70,000 clones; roughly 90% are singletons. Study-wide results and caveats: Under photons, naive T cells and diversity fell while effector/memory populations rose. Only patients who died were analyzed for survival; proton advantage is unproven. After the lymphocyte nadir, photon-treated repertoires showed oligoclonal expansion, especially of CD8+ Temra cells.

The CDR3 sequence is 13 residues long. Germline V gene lookup returns CDR1 SGHRS and CDR2 YFSETQ. The V end lost 3 bases, the J end lost 9 bases, and 13 bases lay between the germline ends. This sample comprised peripheral blood, obtained from a patient treated with proton-based radiotherapy. This receptor was obtained from a man older than 75 with esophageal cancer. V is TRBV5-1 and J is TRBJ2-1; D remains unclear. As DNA, the CDR3 is TGCGCCAGCAGCTCGTACGTGGCTCCTGAGCAGTTCTTC. This sequence encodes CASSSYVAPEQFF.